The 30 T cell receptor beta chains below come from one sample, sequenced in a study of long-term antiretroviral therapy in people with HIV. The assay, immunoSEQ v3.0, was run at survey level. Using immunoSEQ multiplex PCR, the repertoire was profiled, and TCRdb retains in-frame clones only, with some absent. This table holds about 20,000 clones, over 65% found once. The sequenced sample was unsorted PBMCs, obtained almost 6 years after starting antiretroviral therapy. Source of these receptors: a man younger than 45 with HIV.

The J gene is TRBJ1-1, the V gene TRBV6-6; D gene uncertain. Germline V CDR1 and CDR2: MNHNY, SVGAGI (reference sequence). The ends were cut back, 0 bases at V and 2 bases at J, with 7 bases in the middle. The CDR3 is 14 amino acids. The CDR3 nucleotides read TGTGCCAGCAGTTACTCGCACACTAACACTGAAGCTTTCTTT. Its translation is CASSYSHTNTEAFF.

The chain combines TRBV6-6 with TRBJ2-3; D is ambiguous. Germline V gene lookup returns CDR1 MNHNY and CDR2 SVGAGI (reference sequence). The CDR3 consists of 12 residues. Trimming removed 2 bases at V and 3 bases at J, with 3 bases between. The CDR3 DNA reads as TGTGCCAGCAGTTACCTGACAGATACGCAGTATTTT. It encodes CASSYLTDTQYF.

This clone was seen a single time. The rearrangement links TRBV6-6 to TRBJ1-1; D might be TRBD1 (6 bases). Trimming left V 0 bases short and J 8 bases short, with 19 bases between. This CDR3 region has 16 residues. The germline gives CDR1 MNHNY, CDR2 SVGAGI (reference sequence). The CDR3 loop reads CASSYSSGGTTPEAFF. The CDR3 nucleotides read TGTGCCAGCAGTTACTCCTCCGGGGGGACAACTCCAGAAGCTTTCTTT.

J is TRBJ2-7 and V is TRBV7-8, with D possibly being TRBD2 (5 bases). Germline lookup yields CDR1 SGHVS and CDR2 FQNEAQ. CDR3 length: 13 residues. The V gene lost 4 bases and the J gene lost 5 bases, with 12 bases spanning the gap. CDR3 DNA sequence: TGTGCCAGCAGCTCGCGCCGGGAAAACGAGCAGTACTTC. It yields the protein CASSSRRENEQYF.

This rearrangement joins TRBV18 to TRBJ2-1; weak D call: TRBD2 (7 bases). Trimming pared 8 bases from V and 3 bases from J, leaving 14 bases between. The CDR3 runs 14 residues. Germline V gene sequence: CDR1 KGHSH, CDR2 LQKENI. The CDR3 coding sequence is TGTGCCAGCCAGGGGCTAGCGGTCTACAATGAGCAGTTCTTC. Protein sequence: CASQGLAVYNEQFF.

The rearrangement uses TRBV29-1 and TRBJ2-3; TRBD2 matches 7 bases. Germline V gene sequence: CDR1 SQVTM, CDR2 ANQGSEA. The CDR3 runs to 14 residues. Germline trimming cut 3 bases from V and 0 bases from J; bases unmatched to any gene: 3. CDR3 protein: CSVEGGISTDTQYF. The DNA of the CDR3 is TGCAGCGTTGAGGGAGGGATAAGCACAGATACGCAGTATTTT.

The rearrangement joins TRBV7-2 to TRBJ1-5; tentatively, D is TRBD1 (5 bases). The CDR3 runs 15 residues. V gave up 5 bases and J gave up 4 bases, with 15 bases separating them. Germline V CDR1 and CDR2: SGHTA, FQGNSA. The CDR3 region is CASSQMGRLNQPQHF. The CDR3 DNA follows: TGTGCCAGCAGCCAGATGGGGCGTTTGAATCAGCCCCAGCATTTT.

V usage is TRBV5-6 and J usage is TRBJ2-7, with a possible D match to TRBD1 (6 bases). Trimming removed 1 base from V and 5 bases from J, with 13 bases in between. CDR1 and CDR2 (germline): SGHDT, YYEEEE. The CDR3 is made up of 14 amino acids. CDR3 sequence: CASSLFNRVDEQYF. CDR3 sequence (DNA): TGTGCCAGCAGCTTGTTTAACAGGGTGGACGAGCAGTACTTC.

This clone was seen just once. The chain carries TRBV25-1 and TRBJ1-1; D perhaps matches TRBD1 (5 bases). CDR3 length equals 16 residues. V was clipped by 5 bases and J by 3 bases, with 19 bases between them. Germline CDR1 reads MGHDK; CDR2 reads SYGVNS. The CDR3 region is CASSSVARGGDTEAFF. CDR3 bases: TGTGCCAGCAGTTCCGTAGCCCGGGGAGGGGACACTGAAGCTTTCTTT.

This clone was detected a few times. The rearrangement links TRBV6-1 to TRBJ1-2; D might be TRBD1 (6 bases). There are 15 residues in the CDR3. CDR1 is MNHNS and CDR2 is SASEGT in the germline V gene. With 10 bases removed from V and 11 bases from J, the gap between germline ends came to 29 bases. This CDR3 reads CAILFPNRAPFLYTF. The CDR3 bases are TGTGCCATCCTATTCCCGAACAGGGCACCCTTTCTGTACACCTTC.

The rearrangement uses TRBV29-1 and TRBJ2-1; D uncertain. The CDR3 totals 12 residues. Trimming cost V 2 bases and J 3 bases, with 5 bases left between them. Germline lookup yields CDR1 SQVTM and CDR2 ANQGSEA. CDR3 nucleotide sequence: TGCAGCGTTGAACGCGGCTACAATGAGCAGTTCTTC. Translation gives CSVERGYNEQFF.

The rearrangement uses TRBV6-5 and TRBJ2-2; no reliable D call. V was clipped by 9 bases and J by 7 bases, with 12 bases between them. The length of the CDR3 is 12 residues. In germline, CDR1 is MNHEY, CDR2 SVGAGI. The chain's CDR3 is CASFGGGGELFF. The CDR3, as DNA: TGTGCCAGTTTTGGCGGTGGCGGGGAGCTGTTTTTT.

The rearrangement uses TRBV4-1 and TRBJ2-4; D possibly corresponds to TRBD2 (7 bases). This CDR3 is 18 amino acids long. Germline V gene lookup returns CDR1 MGHRA and CDR2 YSYEKL. The V end was cut by 2 bases, the J end by 6 bases, with 23 bases between. CDR3 bases: TGCGCCAGCAGCCAACCCCTGGGAGGCGGGGGCTCGCGAAACATTCAGTACTTC. Its protein is CASSQPLGGGGSRNIQYF.

The genes are TRBV5-4 and TRBJ1-6; D call uncertain. This CDR3 spans 16 amino acids. CDR1 SGHNT and CDR2 YYREEE come from the germline V gene (reference sequence). Deletions cut 5 bases from V and 9 bases from J, with 21 bases between. In DNA form, the CDR3 reads TGTGCCAGCAGTTTAACCTCGGACCCAGAGAGTTCACCCCTCCACTTT. It yields the protein CASSLTSDPESSPLHF. The whole variable domain, filled in from reference TRBV5-4 and TRBJ1-6, reads ETGVTQSPTHLIKTRGQQVTLRCSSQSGHNTVSWYQQALGQGPQFIFQYYREEENGRGNFPPRFSGLQFPNYSSELNVNALELDDSALYLCASSLTSDPESSPLHFGNGTRLTVT.

The chain couples TRBV4-3 to TRBJ1-1; the D is unclear. The germline V gene has CDR1 LGHNA and CDR2 YSLEER. Trimming removed 0 bases at V and 0 bases at J, with 5 bases between. The CDR3 totals 14 residues. Written as DNA, the CDR3 is TGCGCCAGCAGCCAAGAACGGGTGAACACTGAAGCTTTCTTT. As protein: CASSQERVNTEAFF.

V usage is TRBV5-6 and J usage is TRBJ1-5, with TRBD1 matching 8 bases. Unmatched junction bases numbered 2, after V lost 0 bases and J lost 6 bases. CDR1 is SGHDT and CDR2 is YYEEEE in the germline V gene. The CDR3 consists of 14 residues. The CDR3 reads CASSLGTGSQPQHF. The CDR3 DNA reads as TGTGCCAGCAGCTTGGGGACAGGGAGTCAGCCCCAGCATTTT. The full variable domain, in which reference TRBV5-6 and TRBJ1-5 provide the parts outside the CDR3, is DAGVTQSPTHLIKTRGQQVTLRCSPKSGHDTVSWYQQALGQGPQFIFQYYEEEERQRGNFPDRFSGHQFPNYSSELNVNALLLGDSALYLCASSLGTGSQPQHFGDGTRLSIL.

The chain combines TRBV27 with TRBJ1-2; TRBD1 matches at 7 bases. Trimming at V came to 3 bases and at J to 2 bases, leaving 3 bases not matched to a gene. CDR3 length equals 14 residues. Germline loops: CDR1 MNHEY, CDR2 SMNVEV (reference sequence). The CDR3, as DNA: TGTGCCAGCAGTTTCAGGGGGGGGAACTATGGCTACACCTTC. It translates to CASSFRGGNYGYTF.

The genes are TRBV7-9 and TRBJ1-1; 12 nucleotides match TRBD1. Trimming removed 5 bases from V and 5 bases from J; junction bases left unmatched: 18. The germline gives CDR1 SEHNR, CDR2 FQNEAQ (reference sequence). This CDR3 region has 19 residues. CDR3 bases: TGTGCCAGCAGCAAATCGATCCCGGGACAGGGGGCGTACGGGACTGAAGCTTTCTTT. Translating it yields CASSKSIPGQGAYGTEAFF. The full variable domain, rest sourced from reference TRBV7-9 and TRBJ1-1, is DTGVSQNPRHKITKRGQNVTFRCDPISEHNRLYWYRQTLGQGPEFLTYFQNEAQLEKSRLLSDRFSAERPKGSFSTLEIQRTEQGDSAMYLCASSKSIPGQGAYGTEAFFGQGTRLTVV.

The chain joins TRBV11-2 to TRBJ2-1; D is possibly TRBD2 (5 bases). Trimming cost V 1 base and J 5 bases, with 9 bases left between them. In germline, CDR1 is SGHAT, CDR2 FQNNGV. This CDR3 comprises 14 residues. CDR3 region: CASSLGGLHNEQFF. CDR3 nucleotides: TGTGCCAGCAGCTTAGGTGGACTCCACAATGAGCAGTTCTTC.

The gene calls are TRBV19 and TRBJ1-1; D call uncertain. This CDR3 region has 15 residues. From germline, CDR1 is LNHDA and CDR2 SQIVND (reference sequence). Trimming pared 8 bases from V and 0 bases from J, leaving 16 bases between. Here the CDR3 DNA reads TGTGCCAGTGCGCCCGACATGCTTTTGAACACTGAAGCTTTCTTT. Its translation: CASAPDMLLNTEAFF.

CDR3 DNA sequence: TGTGCCAGCTCACGAGACAGGGGGAACACTGAAGCTTTCTTT. The encoded protein is CASSRDRGNTEAFF. This chain joins TRBV11-2 and TRBJ1-1; 8 bases are shared with TRBD1. The V gene end was trimmed by 8 bases and the J gene end by 1 base; junction bases not matched to a gene: 6. The CDR3 extends over 14 amino acids. Germline-derived CDR1 and CDR2 are SGHAT and FQNNGV.

The chain uses TRBV7-2 and TRBJ2-1; 13 nucleotides align to TRBD2. Germline-derived CDR1 and CDR2 are SGHTA and FQGNSA. J was trimmed by 9 bases and V by 0 bases; bases with no gene match: 14. The CDR3 loop spans 19 amino acids. CDR3 in DNA: TGTGCCAGCAGCTTAGCTCGGACTAGCGGGGGCCCCGCCGGCCTTGAGCAGTTCTTC. Its translation is CASSLARTSGGPAGLEQFF. The full variable domain, rest sourced from reference TRBV7-2 and TRBJ2-1, is GAGVSQSPSNKVTEKGKDVELRCDPISGHTALYWYRQSLGQGLEFLIYFQGNSAPDKSGLPSDRFSAERTGGSVSTLTIQRTQQEDSAVYLCASSLARTSGGPAGLEQFFGPGTRLTVL.

The chain combines TRBV7-2 with TRBJ2-1; D is ambiguous. Trimming shortened V by 1 base and J by 1 base, and 5 bases separated the two germline ends. Germline V lookup: CDR1 SGHTA, CDR2 FQGNSA. CDR3 length equals 14 residues. The CDR3 loop reads CASSLVGSYNEQFF. Here the CDR3 DNA reads TGTGCCAGCAGCTTAGTTGGGTCCTACAATGAGCAGTTCTTC. The whole variable domain, filled in from reference TRBV7-2 and TRBJ2-1, reads GAGVSQSPSNKVTEKGKDVELRCDPISGHTALYWYRQSLGQGLEFLIYFQGNSAPDKSGLPSDRFSAERTGGSVSTLTIQRTQQEDSAVYLCASSLVGSYNEQFFGPGTRLTVL.

This chain joins TRBV28 and TRBJ1-4, with 9 bases matching TRBD1. Germline CDR1 is MDHEN and CDR2 is SYDVKM. The J segment lost 8 bases and the V segment lost 6 bases, leaving 10 bases of the junction unmatched. The CDR3 is made up of 15 amino acids. The CDR3 region is CASSAGQGGGEKLFF. Written as DNA, the CDR3 is TGTGCCAGCAGCGCGGGACAGGGAGGGGGAGAAAAACTGTTTTTT.

The chain carries TRBV2 and TRBJ2-3, with D tentatively TRBD2 (6 bases). The CDR3 extends over 14 amino acids. CDR1 and CDR2 from the germline V gene are SNHLY and FYNNEI. The V end was cut by 3 bases, the J end by 3 bases, with 10 bases between. This chain's CDR3 is CASSEGGGTDTQYF. CDR3 nucleotide sequence: TGTGCCAGCAGTGAGGGGGGAGGAACAGATACGCAGTATTTT.

This clone was counted between two and nine times. The chain joins TRBV5-1 to TRBJ2-5; D is unclear. The CDR3 has 11 residues. The ends were cut back, 4 bases at V and 5 bases at J, with 6 bases in the middle. Germline CDR1 reads SGHRS; CDR2 reads YFSETQ. As DNA, the CDR3 is TGCGCCAGCAGCGCTAAGGAGACCCAGTACTTC. Its translation: CASSAKETQYF.

The V gene is TRBV18, the J gene TRBJ2-3, with D possibly being TRBD1 or TRBD2 (5 bases each). From germline, CDR1 is KGHSH and CDR2 LQKENI. V dropped 3 bases and J dropped 5 bases, with 18 bases sitting between them. The CDR3 covers 16 residues. This chain's CDR3 is CASSPQGRWDGDTQYF. In nucleotides, the CDR3 is TGTGCCAGCTCACCTCAGGGACGGTGGGACGGAGATACGCAGTATTTT.

This clone was seen a handful of times. CDR3 loop: CASSYYKTEEMNTEAFF. The CDR3 nucleotides read TGTGCCAGCAGTTACTACAAAACAGAGGAGATGAACACTGAAGCTTTCTTT. The genes are TRBV6-4 and TRBJ1-1; no clear D. This CDR3 has 17 amino acids. Germline CDR1 MRHNA, CDR2 SNTAGT. V lost 5 bases to trimming and J lost 0 bases, with 19 bases between them.

This rearrangement joins TRBV10-3 to TRBJ1-6; TRBD1 is a possible D gene (5 bases). Trimming took off 9 bases at V and 4 bases at J, with 19 bases between the two ends. The length of the CDR3 is 16 residues. CDR1 and CDR2 from the germline V gene are ENHRY and SYGVKD. CDR3 loop: CAMGPGTGKYNSPLHF. CDR3 DNA sequence: TGTGCCATGGGGCCCGGGACGGGCAAGTATAATTCACCCCTCCACTTT.

Here the CDR3 DNA reads TGTGCCAGCAGTTTAATGGACGCCGGGGATTCACCCCTCCACTTT. Translation: CASSLMDAGDSPLHF. The chain combines TRBV27 with TRBJ1-6; D is unresolved. V dropped 2 bases and J dropped 8 bases, with 13 bases sitting between them. The CDR3 runs 15 residues. From germline, CDR1 is MNHEY and CDR2 SMNVEV (reference sequence).